The 16 T cell receptor beta chains below all came from one sample that was sequenced in a study of T cell changes during pregnancy in multiple sclerosis. The method was immunoSEQ multiplex PCR; TCRdb's version includes in-frame clones alone and lacks a portion of them. The table has 33,000 or so clones, around 93% seen once. Sequences were derived from CD4+ T cells from peripheral blood mononuclear cells, sampled in the third trimester of pregnancy. Every receptor here comes from a female donor in good health, enrolled as a control in a pregnancy study.

The count of this clone is one. This chain connects TRBV7-8 to TRBJ1-6, with D uncertain. CDR3 length: 14 amino acids. V lost 3 bases and J 7 bases, leaving 10 bases between the germline ends. Germline CDR1 and CDR2: SGHVS and FQNEAQ. The CDR3 loop reads CASSLVAGNSPLHF. CDR3 in DNA: TGTGCCAGCAGCTTGGTGGCGGGGAATTCACCCCTCCACTTT.

The genes are TRBV5-1 and TRBJ1-5; TRBD1 matches 8 bases. V shed 7 bases, J shed 6 bases, and the junction held 12 bases outside the gene matches. The CDR3 loop spans 15 amino acids. Germline values: CDR1 SGHRS, CDR2 YFSETQ. CDR3 DNA: TGCGCCAGCCAAACCGGACAGGGAGGGGTTCAGCCCCAGCATTTT. This encodes CASQTGQGGVQPQHF.

The V gene is TRBV29-1, the J gene TRBJ2-1; no clear D. The V end lost 4 bases, the J end lost 7 bases, and 11 bases lay between the germline ends. This CDR3 contains 12 residues. Germline V gene data show CDR1 as SQVTM and CDR2 as ANQGSEA. The CDR3 loop reads CSVGKTENEQFF. In DNA, the CDR3 is TGCAGCGTTGGAAAAACAGAAAATGAGCAGTTCTTC.

This rearrangement joins TRBV28 to TRBJ1-2; possibly TRBD1 for D (5 bases). Between the trimmed V and J ends, which lost 7 bases and 4 bases, there was a span of 19 bases. The germline V gene has CDR1 MDHEN and CDR2 SYDVKM. The CDR3 covers 15 residues. CDR3 coding DNA: TGTGCCAGCACCGTGGGGCAGGGAAGGGGCTATGGCTACACCTTC. Amino acid sequence: CASTVGQGRGYGYTF.

The chain employs TRBV6-1 and TRBJ2-5; D call uncertain. V shed 6 bases and J shed 5 bases, with 16 bases lying between them. CDR3 length: 14 residues. CDR1 is MNHNS and CDR2 is SASEGT in the germline V gene. The CDR3 region is CASRKPGRWETQYF. For the CDR3, the DNA is TGTGCCAGCAGAAAACCGGGTCGGTGGGAGACCCAGTACTTC.

Notes on this clone: At one end the junction does not follow the germline gene, possibly because of a read error. The rearrangement joins TRBV11-1 to TRBJ2-7; 7 nucleotides line up with TRBD1. Germline V gene data show CDR1 as SGHAT and CDR2 as FQDESV (reference sequence). This CDR3 has 13 amino acids. CDR3 DNA: TGTGCCAGCAGCTTAGACGCCCGGGACAGCTTGGAGTTC. Amino acid sequence: CASSLDARDSLEF.

The V call is TRBV5-1, the J call TRBJ2-6; D gene ambiguous. Germline CDR1 reads SGHRS; CDR2 reads YFSETQ. CDR3 size: 16 residues. V was clipped by 2 bases and J by 5 bases, with 14 bases between them. The CDR3 DNA reads TGCGCCAGCAGCTTCTACAGCTCACTCCGGGCCAACGTCCTGACTTTC. Protein product: CASSFYSSLRANVLTF.

The V gene is TRBV5-1, the J gene TRBJ1-1; weak D call: TRBD1 (5 bases). This CDR3 has 16 amino acids. Germline CDR1 is SGHRS and CDR2 is YFSETQ. V lost 4 bases to trimming and J lost 0 bases, with 16 bases between them. The CDR3 here is CASSAVGGSMNTEAFF. DNA of the CDR3: TGCGCCAGCAGCGCCGTGGGGGGATCAATGAACACTGAAGCTTTCTTT.

The chain uses TRBV7-2 and TRBJ2-1; 8 nucleotides match TRBD1. Germline CDR1 and CDR2: SGHTA and FQGNSA. Germline trimming cut 5 bases from V and 12 bases from J; bases unmatched to any gene: 12. The length of the CDR3 is 14 residues. The CDR3 region is CASSTGQGRLVQFF. CDR3 sequence (DNA): TGTGCCAGCAGCACCGGACAGGGAAGGTTGGTGCAGTTCTTC.

The J gene is TRBJ2-3, the V gene TRBV7-2; the D gene is possibly TRBD2 (5 bases). CDR3 length: 15 amino acids. The germline V gene encodes CDR1 SGHTA and CDR2 FQGNSA. Trimming took 1 base from V and 7 from J, leaving 15 bases between them. CDR3: CASSLGTGSRNTQYF. The CDR3 bases are TGTGCCAGCAGCTTAGGAACGGGGTCTAGGAATACGCAGTATTTT.

This rearrangement joins TRBV9 to TRBJ2-3; 8 bases map to TRBD2. The ends lost 4 bases at V and 0 bases at J; junction bases unmatched: 1. The CDR3 contains 14 residues. Germline V gives CDR1 SGDLS, CDR2 YYNGEE. The CDR3 region is CASSRGGSTDTQYF. CDR3 nucleotides: TGTGCCAGCAGCCGGGGGGGAAGCACAGATACGCAGTATTTT. The entire variable domain, with the rest obtained from reference TRBV9 and TRBJ2-3, is as follows: DSGVTQTPKHLITATGQRVTLRCSPRSGDLSVYWYQQSLDQGLQFLIQYYNGEERAKGNILERFSAQQFPDLHSELNLSSLELGDSALYFCASSRGGSTDTQYFGPGTRLTVL.

The chain employs TRBV4-1 and TRBJ1-3, with a tentative D call TRBD1 (5 bases). This CDR3 has 16 residues. Trimming pared 0 bases from V and 0 bases from J, leaving 9 bases between. Germline V gene lookup returns CDR1 MGHRA and CDR2 YSYEKL. CDR3 DNA sequence: TGCGCCAGCAGCCAAGATCCGGACAACTCTGGAAACACCATATATTTT. It translates to CASSQDPDNSGNTIYF.

In this sample, this clone turned up a few times. The V gene is TRBV4-3, the J gene TRBJ1-4; maybe TRBD1 (5 bases). CDR1 LGHNA and CDR2 YSLEER come from the germline V gene. Trimming cost V 8 bases and J 6 bases, with 16 bases left between them. The CDR3 loop spans 14 amino acids. The CDR3 sequence is CASRLQGKDEKLFF. The CDR3 DNA sequence: TGCGCCAGCCGCCTCCAGGGAAAGGATGAAAAACTGTTTTTT.

V gene TRBV5-6 combines with J gene TRBJ1-5, with a possible D match to TRBD1 (5 bases). The CDR3 covers 16 residues. Germline CDR1 and CDR2: SGHDT and YYEEEE. V was pared by 0 bases and J by 0 bases, with 10 bases between. CDR3 nucleotide sequence: TGTGCCAGCAGCTTGGCCGGGGGAGGTAGCAATCAGCCCCAGCATTTT. Translating gives CASSLAGGGSNQPQHF.

V and J are TRBV6-5 and TRBJ1-2; TRBD1 matches at 7 bases. Germline CDR1 reads MNHEY; CDR2 reads SVGAGI. With 6 bases clipped from V and 5 bases from J, the junction kept 12 bases outside the gene matches. The CDR3 runs to 15 residues. The CDR3 nucleotides are TGTGCCAGCAGCTTGTCGGACAGGTCCTCTTATGGCTACACCTTC. Translating gives CASSLSDRSSYGYTF.

The rearrangement uses TRBV7-2 and TRBJ1-1, with TRBD1 matching over 7 bases. The CDR3 runs to 13 residues. CDR1 SGHTA and CDR2 FQGNSA come from the germline V gene. J was trimmed by 0 bases and V by 8 bases; bases with no gene match: 3. CDR3 loop: CASGGQLNTEAFF. The DNA for the CDR3 is TGTGCCAGCGGGGGACAGCTGAACACTGAAGCTTTCTTT.